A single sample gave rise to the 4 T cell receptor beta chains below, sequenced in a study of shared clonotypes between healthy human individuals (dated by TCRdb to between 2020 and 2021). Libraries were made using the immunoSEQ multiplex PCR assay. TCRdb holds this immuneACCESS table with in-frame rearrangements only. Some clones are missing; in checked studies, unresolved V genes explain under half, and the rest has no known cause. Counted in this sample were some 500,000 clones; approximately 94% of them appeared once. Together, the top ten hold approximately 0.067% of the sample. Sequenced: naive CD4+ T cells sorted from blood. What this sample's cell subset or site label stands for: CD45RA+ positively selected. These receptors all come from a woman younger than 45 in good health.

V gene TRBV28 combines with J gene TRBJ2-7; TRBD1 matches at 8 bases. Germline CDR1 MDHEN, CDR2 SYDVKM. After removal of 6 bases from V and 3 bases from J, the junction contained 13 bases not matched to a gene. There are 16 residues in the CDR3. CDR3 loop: CASRLSGGESHYEQYF. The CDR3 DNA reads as TGTGCCAGCAGACTCTCAGGGGGCGAGTCACACTACGAGCAGTACTTC.

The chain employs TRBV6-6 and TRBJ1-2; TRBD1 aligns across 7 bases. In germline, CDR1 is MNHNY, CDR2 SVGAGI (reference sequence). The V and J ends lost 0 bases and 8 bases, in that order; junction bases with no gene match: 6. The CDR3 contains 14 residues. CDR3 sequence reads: CASSYSQGVAGYTF. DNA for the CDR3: TGTGCCAGCAGTTACTCGCAGGGGGTAGCAGGCTACACCTTC.

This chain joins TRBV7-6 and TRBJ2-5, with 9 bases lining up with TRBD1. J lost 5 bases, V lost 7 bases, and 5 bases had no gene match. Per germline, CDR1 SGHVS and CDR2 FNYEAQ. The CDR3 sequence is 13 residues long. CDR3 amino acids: CASNWTGVETQYF. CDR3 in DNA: TGTGCCAGCAACTGGACAGGGGTCGAGACCCAGTACTTC.

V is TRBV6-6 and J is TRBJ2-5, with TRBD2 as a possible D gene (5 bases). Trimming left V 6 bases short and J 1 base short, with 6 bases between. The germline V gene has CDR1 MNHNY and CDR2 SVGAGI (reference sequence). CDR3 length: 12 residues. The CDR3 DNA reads TGTGCCAGCAGGAGGGCCCAAGAGACCCAGTACTTC. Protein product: CASRRAQETQYF.